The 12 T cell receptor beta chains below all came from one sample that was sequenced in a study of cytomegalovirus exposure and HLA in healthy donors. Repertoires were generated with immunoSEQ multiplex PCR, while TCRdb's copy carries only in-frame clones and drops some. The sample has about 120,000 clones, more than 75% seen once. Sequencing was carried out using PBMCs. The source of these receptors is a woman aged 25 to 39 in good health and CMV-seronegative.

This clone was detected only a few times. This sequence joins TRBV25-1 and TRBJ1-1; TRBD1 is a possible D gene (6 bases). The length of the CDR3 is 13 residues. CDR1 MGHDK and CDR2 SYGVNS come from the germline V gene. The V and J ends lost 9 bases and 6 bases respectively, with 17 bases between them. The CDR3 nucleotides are TGTGCCAGTTCCTTAGGGGGTTTAGCTGAAGCTTTCTTT. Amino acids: CASSLGGLAEAFF.

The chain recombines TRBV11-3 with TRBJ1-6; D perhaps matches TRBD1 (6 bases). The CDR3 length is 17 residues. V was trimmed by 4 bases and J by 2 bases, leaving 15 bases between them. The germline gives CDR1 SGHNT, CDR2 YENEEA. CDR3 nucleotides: TGTGCCAGCAGCTCCCTCGCAGGGGAAACCTATAATTCACCCCTCCACTTT. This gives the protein CASSSLAGETYNSPLHF.

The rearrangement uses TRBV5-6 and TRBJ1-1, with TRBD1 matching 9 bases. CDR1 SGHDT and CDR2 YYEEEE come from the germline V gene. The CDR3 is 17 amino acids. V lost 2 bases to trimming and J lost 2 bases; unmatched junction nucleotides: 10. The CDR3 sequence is CASSFSMGTGINTEAFF. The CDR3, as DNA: TGTGCCAGCAGCTTCTCGATGGGGACAGGGATAAACACTGAAGCTTTCTTT.

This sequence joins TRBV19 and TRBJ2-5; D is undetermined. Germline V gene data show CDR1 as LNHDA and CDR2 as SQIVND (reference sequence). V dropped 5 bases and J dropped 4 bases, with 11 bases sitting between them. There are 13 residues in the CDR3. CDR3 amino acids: CASSEQDRETQYF. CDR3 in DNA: TGTGCCAGTAGTGAGCAGGATCGAGAGACCCAGTACTTC. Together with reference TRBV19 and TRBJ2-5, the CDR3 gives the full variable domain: DGGITQSPKYLFRKEGQNVTLSCEQNLNHDAMYWYRQDPGQGLRLIYYSQIVNDFQKGDIAEGYSVSREKKESFPLTVTSAQKNPTAFYLCASSEQDRETQYFGPGTRLLVL.

CDR3 nucleotides: TGTGCCAGCACCCCACTAGCGGGGGGGCCCTACAATGAGCAGTTCTTC. Amino acids: CASTPLAGGPYNEQFF. V usage is TRBV7-2 and J usage is TRBJ2-1; 13 bases line up with TRBD2. The CDR3 loop spans 16 amino acids. Germline loops: CDR1 SGHTA, CDR2 FQGNSA. V was pared by 7 bases and J by 2 bases, with 5 bases of the junction left unmatched.

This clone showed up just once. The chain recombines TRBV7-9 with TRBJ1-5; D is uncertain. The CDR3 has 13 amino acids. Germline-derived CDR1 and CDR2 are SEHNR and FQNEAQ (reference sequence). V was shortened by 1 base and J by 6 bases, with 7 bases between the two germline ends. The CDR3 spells CASSLDAAQPQHF. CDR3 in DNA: TGTGCCAGCAGCTTAGACGCGGCTCAGCCCCAGCATTTT. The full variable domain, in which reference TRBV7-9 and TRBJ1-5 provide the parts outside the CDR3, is DTGVSQNPRHKITKRGQNVTFRCDPISEHNRLYWYRQTLGQGPEFLTYFQNEAQLEKSRLLSDRFSAERPKGSFSTLEIQRTEQGDSAMYLCASSLDAAQPQHFGDGTRLSIL.

DNA for the CDR3: TGTGCCAGCAGCTTTAGCGGAGGTGGTCAAGAGACCCAGTACTTC. Translating it yields CASSFSGGGQETQYF. The chain combines TRBV7-9 with TRBJ2-5, with D perhaps TRBD2 (6 bases). The germline V and J ends were trimmed by 3 bases and 2 bases, with 13 bases remaining between them. The CDR3 covers 15 residues. Germline V gene lookup returns CDR1 SEHNR and CDR2 FQNEAQ (reference sequence).

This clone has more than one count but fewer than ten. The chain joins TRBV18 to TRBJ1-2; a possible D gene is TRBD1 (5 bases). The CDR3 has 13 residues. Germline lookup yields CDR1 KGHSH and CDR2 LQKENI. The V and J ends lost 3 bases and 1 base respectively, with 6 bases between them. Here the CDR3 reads CASSPTDNYGYTF. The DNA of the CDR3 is TGTGCCAGCTCACCGACAGATAACTATGGCTACACCTTC.

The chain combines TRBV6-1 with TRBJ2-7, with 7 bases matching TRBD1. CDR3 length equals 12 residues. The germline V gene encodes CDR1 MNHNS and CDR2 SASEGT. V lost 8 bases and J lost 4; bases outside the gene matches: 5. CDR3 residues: CASWRQGYEQYF. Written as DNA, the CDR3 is TGTGCCAGCTGGAGACAGGGATACGAGCAGTACTTC.

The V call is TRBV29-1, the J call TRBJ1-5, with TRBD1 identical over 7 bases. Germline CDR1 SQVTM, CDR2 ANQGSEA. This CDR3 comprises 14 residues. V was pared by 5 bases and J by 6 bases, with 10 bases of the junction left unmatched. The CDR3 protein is CSVQNRGRGQPQHF. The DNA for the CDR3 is TGCAGCGTTCAGAACAGGGGACGAGGTCAGCCCCAGCATTTT.

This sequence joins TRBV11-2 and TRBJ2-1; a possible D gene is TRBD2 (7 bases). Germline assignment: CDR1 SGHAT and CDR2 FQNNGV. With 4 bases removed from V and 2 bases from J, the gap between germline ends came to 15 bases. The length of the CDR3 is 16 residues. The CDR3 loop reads CASSSSGGPTYNEQFF. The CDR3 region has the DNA TGTGCCAGCAGCTCGTCCGGGGGGCCAACCTACAATGAGCAGTTCTTC.

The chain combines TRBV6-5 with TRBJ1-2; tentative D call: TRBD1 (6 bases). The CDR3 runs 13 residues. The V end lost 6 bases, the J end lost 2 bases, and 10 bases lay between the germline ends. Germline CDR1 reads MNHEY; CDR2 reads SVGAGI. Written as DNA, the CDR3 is TGTGCCAGCAGGCCGGACAGCAACTATGGCTACACCTTC. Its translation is CASRPDSNYGYTF.